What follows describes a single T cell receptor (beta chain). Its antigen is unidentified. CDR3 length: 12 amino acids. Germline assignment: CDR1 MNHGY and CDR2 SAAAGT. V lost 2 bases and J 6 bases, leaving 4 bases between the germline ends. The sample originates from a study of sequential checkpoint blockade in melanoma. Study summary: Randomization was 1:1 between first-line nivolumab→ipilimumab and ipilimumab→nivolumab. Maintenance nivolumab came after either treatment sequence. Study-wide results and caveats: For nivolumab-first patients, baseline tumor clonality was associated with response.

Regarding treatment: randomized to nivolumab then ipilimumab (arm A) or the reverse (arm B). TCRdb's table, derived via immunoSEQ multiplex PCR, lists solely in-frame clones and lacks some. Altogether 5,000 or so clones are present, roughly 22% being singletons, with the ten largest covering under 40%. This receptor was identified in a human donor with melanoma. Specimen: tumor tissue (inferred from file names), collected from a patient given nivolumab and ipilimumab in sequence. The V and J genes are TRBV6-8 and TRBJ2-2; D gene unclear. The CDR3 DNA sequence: TGTGCCAGCAGTTACAGGGCCGGGGAGCTGTTTTTT. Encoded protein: CASSYRAGELFF.